This T cell receptor beta chain was obtained from a study of blood T cells in healthy people across ages. Sample-barcoded 5' priming and a J-beta primer mix drove a second PCR of roughly 7 to 11 cycles. TCRdb reprocessed the 5' RACE reads with MiXCR, giving one entry per CDR3 protein. The sample holds roughly 730,000 distinct CDR3 sequences, more than 55% seen once. The CDR3 has 13 amino acids. Germline-derived CDR1 and CDR2 are WSHSY and SAAADI. The chain employs TRBV10-2 and TRBJ2-5; unclear D gene. The J call may be wrong; the DNA end is better matched by TRBJ2-7. Sample: blood. This receptor was taken from a man between 40 and 49 years old in good health. The CDR3 protein is CASSELILHEQYF. The DNA of the CDR3 is TGCGCCAGCAGTGAGTTAATCCTCCACGAGCAGTACTTC.